This TCR beta chain was sequenced in a study of long-term antiretroviral therapy in people with HIV. At least one PBMC sample before ART and at least two after were required. Until DNA extraction, the samples held between roughly 1-10 million cryopreserved PBMC. The CDR3 is 11 residues long. Germline V gives CDR1 DFQATT, CDR2 SNEGSKA (reference sequence). V lost 4 bases and J lost 10, with 11 bases in between. With regard to this clone: Its target is not known.

Investigators performed immunoSEQ version v3.0 at survey level. Using immunoSEQ multiplex PCR, the repertoire was profiled, and TCRdb retains in-frame clones only, with some absent. Here the sample spans about 27,000 clones, 80% to 90% being singletons. Study observations and caveats: HIV repertoires covered narrower CDR3 length ranges than controls did.

The chain has TRBV20-1 and TRBJ2-1; D could derive from TRBD1 or TRBD2 (6 bases each). This sequence originates from a man in his forties with HIV. Sequencing was performed on unsorted PBMCs, taken 3 years after starting antiretroviral therapy. The CDR3 is CSANPGAEQFF. CDR3 sequence (DNA): TGCAGTGCTAACCCGGGGGCCGAGCAGTTCTTC.